This TCR beta chain was sequenced during a study of blood T cell repertoires in COVID-19. About the study: The samples span acute and convalescent COVID-19 from the United States, Italy and Spain.

The CDR3 runs to 18 residues. The ends lost 2 bases at V and 3 bases at J; junction bases unmatched: 16. Per the authors' pipeline: Reference gene primers were amplified, and this amplification served to estimate nucleated cell counts. Some clones are missing from TCRdb's copy, which holds only in-frame ones; the method was immunoSEQ multiplex PCR. That table furnishes V, J and clone size, whereas the DNA furnished D and trimming. The data show some 97,000 clones, roughly 84% seen once. This receptor was taken from a man younger than 45 in a cohort sampled during active COVID-19. The sample consisted of peripheral blood. The chain carries TRBV23-1 and TRBJ2-7, with 7 bases that match TRBD1. TRBV23-1 is assigned to the ORF class and has an uncertain function. The CDR3 sequence is CASSQPTGQQHTNYEQYF. CDR3 nucleotide sequence: TGCGCCAGCAGTCAACCCACGGGACAGCAACACACTAACTACGAGCAGTACTTC.